A selection of T cell receptor beta chains follows, all from one sample in a study of regulatory T cells in long-lasting Graves disease. One entry per CDR3 protein results from TCRdb running MiXCR on the multiplex PCR reads. This sample has about 620,000 distinct CDR3 sequences; 16% occur once, and the top ten carry about 20%. These data were also reused for a study on T cells in Graves' hyperthyroidism and ophthalmopathy.

The specimen was peripheral blood mononuclear cells (PBMCs), collected at new diagnosis, from a patient treated with antithyroid drugs. These receptors all come from a woman aged 25 to 39 with Graves disease. The CDR3 runs from the conserved cysteine through the conserved F or W. The D gene is left open where the match is weak. Clone size appears in some rows only: once, few, many, or a class for an expanded clone.

>few|TRBJ1-1|TRBV7-2|NA
TGTGCCAGCAGCTTAGTAGGGACCACTGAAGCTTTCTTT
CASSLVGTTEAFF
>many|TRBJ2-1|TRBV7-2|NA
TGTGCCAGCAGCTTAGAAGCGGGTCATGAGCAGTTCTTC
CASSLEAGHEQFF
>many|TRBJ2-5|TRBV28|NA
TGTGCCAGTTACAGCCCCCGCCTCGGGGAGACCCAGTACTTC
CASYSPRLGETQYF
>NA|TRBJ2-3|TRBV20-1|TRBD2
TGCAGTGTCTTAGGGAGGGCCCCCGATACGCAGTATTTT
CSVLGRAPDTQYF
>many|TRBJ2-3|TRBV2|TRBD1
TGTGCCAGCAGCGTGGGACAGTTTACAGATACGCAGTATTTT
CASSVGQFTDTQYF
>many|TRBJ2-7|TRBV2|NA
TGTGCCAGCAGCCCATCCCTTAATCTTGCCCCCACCGAGCAGTACTTC
CASSPSLNLAPTEQYF
>many|TRBJ1-1|TRBV13|NA
TGTGCCAGCGCCCTCAACGGGCGCCCTGAAGCTTTCTTT
CASALNGRPEAFF
>NA|TRBJ2-7|TRBV2|TRBD1
TGTGCCAGCGTGGGACAGATCCACTACGAGCAGTACTTC
CASVGQIHYEQYF
>many|TRBJ2-2|TRBV7-9|TRBD1
TGTGCCAGCAGATCCCGGACAGGGGGGAACACCGGGGAGCTGTTTTTT
CASRSRTGGNTGELFF
>NA|TRBJ1-1|TRBV9|NA
TGTGCCAGCAGCGTAGATCTGAACACTGAAGCTTTCTTT
CASSVDLNTEAFF
>many|TRBJ1-1|TRBV27|NA
TGTGCCAGCAGTCAAGGAAGCGCTGAAGCTTTCTTT
CASSQGSAEAFF
>NA|TRBJ2-1|TRBV28|TRBD1
TGTGCCAGCAACCCCCCGGACAGGGCGCCTTTGGGGCAGTTCTTC
CASNPPDRAPLGQFF
>NA|TRBJ2-1|TRBV16|NA
TGTGCCAGCAGCCAAGGAGGTTTAAACGAGCAGTTCTTC
CASSQGGLNEQFF
>few|TRBJ1-4|TRBV6-1|NA
TGTGCCAGCAGCAACGACCCCAATTTTCACAGGGAGGCTAATGAAAAACTGTTTTTT
CASSNDPNFHREANEKLFF
>many|TRBJ2-1|TRBV12-3/TRBV12-4|NA
TGTGCCAGCAGTGCTACGGGAGAGATAAATGAGCAGTTCTTC
CASSATGEINEQFF
>many|TRBJ2-3|TRBV6-2/TRBV6-3|NA
TGTGCCAGCAGTTCAAACAGACTACAAGATACGCAGTATTTT
CASSSNRLQDTQYF
>many|TRBJ2-7|TRBV12-3/TRBV12-4|TRBD2
TGTGCCAGCAGTTCAGCCCTGACTAGCGGGTCCTCCTACGAGCAGTACTTC
CASSSALTSGSSYEQYF
>many|TRBJ2-1|TRBV12-3/TRBV12-4|TRBD2
TGTGCCAGCACCCTTCGGGTTAGCGGGAGGTTCTACAATGAGCAGTTCTTC
CASTLRVSGRFYNEQFF
>NA|TRBJ1-5|TRBV19|NA
TGTGCCAGTAGTATAGACAGGGCGGAAAATCAGCCCCAGCATTTT
CASSIDRAENQPQHF
>many|TRBJ2-7|TRBV6-1|NA
TGTGCCAGCAGTGAAGATCGCTACGAGCAGTACTTC
CASSEDRYEQYF
>few|TRBJ2-7|TRBV6-2/TRBV6-3|NA
TGTGCCAGCAGTCAGATACCGGGACAAGGGACCACCTACGAGCAGTACTTC
CASSQIPGQGTTYEQYF
>many|TRBJ1-2|TRBV20-1|NA
TGCAGCACGGACAGCTCCTATGGCTACACCTTC
CSTDSSYGYTF
>many|TRBJ2-3|TRBV11-2|TRBD1
TGTGCCAGCAGCTTAGTTAGGGGGCCAGGCACAGATACGCAGTATTTT
CASSLVRGPGTDTQYF
>many|TRBJ2-1|TRBV20-1|NA
TGCAGTGCCCCACCCCCCGCGTTCTCCTACAATGAGCAGTTCTTC
CSAPPPAFSYNEQFF
>once|TRBJ1-3|TRBV20-1|NA
TGCAGTGCTAGAGGTGCCACAGGGTTGTCCGGAAACACCATATATTTT
CSARGATGLSGNTIYF
>few|TRBJ1-2|TRBV30|NA
TGTGCCAGAGATCACAGGGATGGCTATGGCTACACCTTC
CARDHRDGYGYTF
>many|TRBJ1-4|TRBV12-3/TRBV12-4|NA
TGTGCCAGCAGTGCCTCCGGGACCCTTATGACTGAAAAACTGTTTTTT
CASSASGTLMTEKLFF
>many|TRBJ2-1|TRBV12-3/TRBV12-4|NA
TGTGCCAGCAGGGCCGGGGTAGAGCAGTTCTTC
CASRAGVEQFF
>few|TRBJ2-5|TRBV19|TRBD2
TGTGCCAGTAGTCTCGGACTAGCGGGATTAGGCCAAGAGACCCAGTACTTC
CASSLGLAGLGQETQYF
>NA|TRBJ2-5|TRBV14|NA
TGTGTCAGCAGCCTTCCCGGGACATACGAAGAGACCCAGTACTTC
CVSSLPGTYEETQYF
>many|TRBJ2-5|TRBV12-3/TRBV12-4|NA
TGTGCCAGCAATGGGGAGAGAAGTTGGGAGACCCAGTACTTC
CASNGERSWETQYF
>NA|TRBJ2-3|TRBV28|NA
TGTGCCAGCAGTATCCTACTAGATGTCTCTAGCACAGATACGCAGTATTTT
CASSILLDVSSTDTQYF
>few|TRBJ1-4|TRBV6-1|TRBD1
TGTGCCAGCAGTGCCACTTGGACAGGGGTTGAAAAACTGTTTTTT
CASSATWTGVEKLFF
>few|TRBJ2-7|TRBV20-1|NA
TGCAGTGCTTCCCTCGTGGAGCAGTACTTC
CSASLVEQYF
>few|TRBJ2-7|TRBV12-3/TRBV12-4|TRBD1
TGTGCCAGCAGCCAACGACAGGGAACCTACGAGCAGTACTTC
CASSQRQGTYEQYF
>many|TRBJ2-1|TRBV29-1|TRBD2
TGCAGCGTTGTGACTAGCGTCAACAATGAGCAGTTCTTC
CSVVTSVNNEQFF
>few|TRBJ1-6|TRBV28|TRBD1
TGTGCCAGCAGTACGACAGGGCGGGGGAATTCACCCCTCCACTTT
CASSTTGRGNSPLHF
>NA|TRBJ2-7|TRBV4-2|NA
TGTGCCAGCAGCCAAGAACTTACTAGCTTCTACGAGCAGTACTTC
CASSQELTSFYEQYF
>NA|TRBJ2-5|TRBV20-1|TRBD2
TGCAGTGCTGGAGTAGCGGGAGAAGAAGAGACCCAGTACTTC
CSAGVAGEEETQYF
>NA|TRBJ2-2|TRBV5-1|TRBD1
TGCGCCAGCAGCTTGCCAGGGGGAGCGAACACCGGGGAGCTGTTTTTT
CASSLPGGANTGELFF
>NA|TRBJ2-1|TRBV12-3/TRBV12-4|TRBD2
TGTGCCAGCAGACGGACTAGCGGGAGCTACAATGAGCAGTCCTTC
CASRRTSGSYNEQSF
>few|TRBJ2-3|TRBV29-1|TRBD1
TGCAGCGCGTCCACAGGGGGGTCAACAGATACGCAGTATTTT
CSASTGGSTDTQYF
>many|TRBJ2-7|TRBV20-1|TRBD2
TGCAGTGCTACCAGACTAGCGGGAGGCTACGAGCAGTACTTC
CSATRLAGGYEQYF
>NA|TRBJ1-4|TRBV5-1|NA
TGCGCCAGCAGCCATTTCAGGGGCCAAAATGAAAAACCGTTTTTT
CASSHFRGQNEKPFF
>NA|TRBJ2-3|TRBV6-1|TRBD2
TGTGCCAGCAGTCTCTGGGGAGGGCGGGAGTCCACAGATACGCAGTATTTT
CASSLWGGRESTDTQYF
>few|TRBJ2-1|TRBV6-1|NA
TGTGCCAGCAGGACGAAGGGGGGTACTGAGCAGTTCTTC
CASRTKGGTEQFF
>many|TRBJ2-1|TRBV12-5|TRBD2
TGTGCTAGTGCTATCCGCGGGGAGGGGTGGGATGAGCAGTTCTTC
CASAIRGEGWDEQFF
>few|TRBJ2-5|TRBV9|NA
TGTGCCAGCAGCGTAGCCGGGGGACACCAAGAGACCCAGTACTTC
CASSVAGGHQETQYF
>NA|TRBJ2-3|TRBV5-1|TRBD1
TGCGCCAGCAGCTTCCCCCGGACAGGGGAGTGGGGCACAGATACGCAGTATTTT
CASSFPRTGEWGTDTQYF
>many|TRBJ1-5|TRBV12-3/TRBV12-4|NA
TGTGCCAGCAGCAACAGGGCTCGCAATCAGCCCCAGCATTTT
CASSNRARNQPQHF
>many|TRBJ1-3|TRBV28|TRBD1
TGTGCCAGCAGTCCCAGACAGGGGCTCTCTGGAAACACCATATATTTT
CASSPRQGLSGNTIYF
>many|TRBJ2-3|TRBV11-2|TRBD1
TGTGCCAGCAGCAGAGGAACAGGGGTTAACACAGATACGCAGTATTTT
CASSRGTGVNTDTQYF
>many|TRBJ2-1|TRBV2|TRBD2
TGTGCCAGCTCCAGCGGGATCACCTACAATGAGCAGTTCTTC
CASSSGITYNEQFF
>few|TRBJ1-1|TRBV18|NA
TGTGCCAGCTCACCACCGAGGACAGCGTACGCTGAAGCTTTCTTT
CASSPPRTAYAEAFF
>few|TRBJ1-1|TRBV25-1|NA
TGTGCCAGCAGGGGGGGGCTGAACACTGAAGCTTTCTTT
CASRGGLNTEAFF
>many|TRBJ1-5|TRBV15|NA
TGTGCCACCAGCAGAGTGGGTACTTATCAGCCCCAGCATTTT
CATSRVGTYQPQHF
>many|TRBJ2-1|TRBV12-3/TRBV12-4|TRBD2
TGTGCCAGCAGTCTAGAGGGACTAGCGGGAGTTGAGCAGTTCTTC
CASSLEGLAGVEQFF
>NA|TRBJ2-1|TRBV9|NA
TGTGCCAGCAGCCCACGAGAGCAGGGCGAGCAGTTCTTC
CASSPREQGEQFF
>NA|TRBJ2-1|TRBV19|TRBD2
TGTGCCAGTAGCCTAGCGGGTCAGTCCTACAATGAGCAGTTCTTC
CASSLAGQSYNEQFF